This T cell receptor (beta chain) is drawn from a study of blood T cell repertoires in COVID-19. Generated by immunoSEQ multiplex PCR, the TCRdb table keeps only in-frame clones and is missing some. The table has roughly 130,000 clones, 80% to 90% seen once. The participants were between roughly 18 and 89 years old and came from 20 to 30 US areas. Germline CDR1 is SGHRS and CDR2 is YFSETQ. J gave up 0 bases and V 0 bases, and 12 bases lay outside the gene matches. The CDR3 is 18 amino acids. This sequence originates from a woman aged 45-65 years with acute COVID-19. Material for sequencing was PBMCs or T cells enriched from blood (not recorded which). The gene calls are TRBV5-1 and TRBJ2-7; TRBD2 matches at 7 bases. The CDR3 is CASSLGHRLAASSYEQYF. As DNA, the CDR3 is TGCGCCAGCAGCTTGGGGCACCGACTAGCTGCTAGCTCCTACGAGCAGTACTTC.